Listed below are T cell receptor beta chains from one sample, sequenced in a study of blood T cell repertoires in COVID-19. Repertoires were generated with immunoSEQ multiplex PCR, while TCRdb's copy carries only in-frame clones and drops some. The table records more than 85,000 clones, 91% of them present only once. Sequencing used peripheral blood. These receptors originate from a man between 18 and 29 years old with acute or convalescent COVID-19. The CDR3 runs from the conserved cysteine through the conserved F or W. Fields, in order: J gene, CDR3 length, V gene, CDR3 protein.

TRBJ2-7	13	TRBV24-1	CATSAPGQYEQYF
TRBJ2-1	17	TRBV3-1/TRBV3-2	CASSPSPTSENYNEQFF
TRBJ1-3	15	TRBV7-9	CASRGQTYSGNTIYF
TRBJ1-6	14	TRBV18	CASSQQGEDSPLHF
TRBJ2-7	11	TRBV30	CAWSVSYEQYF
TRBJ1-2	16	TRBV4-1	CASSPLGGAGGRSYTF
TRBJ2-2	14	TRBV7-9	CASISDRDTGELFF
TRBJ2-2	16	TRBV6-6	CASSLRGGLNTGELFF
TRBJ2-5	15	TRBV7-9	CASSFGSRGQETQYF
TRBJ2-1	16	TRBV11-2	CASSPYTSGRFNEQFF
TRBJ2-1	13	TRBV9	CASSGGPYNEQFF
TRBJ1-1	15	TRBV7-9	CASSLESGRNTEAFF
TRBJ2-7	17	TRBV7-7	CASSPSPPGTPPYEQYF
TRBJ1-2	15	TRBV5-1	CASSLEGQALYGYTF
TRBJ1-1	14	TRBV7-8	CASSRDTGRPEAFF
TRBJ2-7	16	TRBV5-6	CASSFLAGVVFYEQYF
TRBJ1-2	17	TRBV7-2	CASSTPDRALRDGGYTF
TRBJ1-5	16	TRBV18	CASSPGTGGLYQPQHF
TRBJ1-2	15	TRBV4-1	CASSQPHQGARGYTF
TRBJ1-2	15	TRBV15	CATSRDRGASYGYTF
TRBJ2-3	15	TRBV24-1	CATGDRWEGSDTQYF
TRBJ2-2	16	TRBV27	CASSLSGVVGAGELFF
TRBJ2-7	16	TRBV27	CASRPIGTGSPHEQYF
TRBJ2-6	19	TRBV27	CASSPAPGQVKSGANVLTF
TRBJ1-1	13	TRBV6-5	CASRPLGSTEAFF
TRBJ1-2	13	TRBV6-5	CASSPERNYGYTF
TRBJ1-6	14	TRBV27	CASRLNGENSPLHF
TRBJ1-1	15	TRBV5-4	CASSLGLTGNTEAFF
TRBJ2-7	12	TRBV6-6	CASSTGPYEQYF
TRBJ1-2	14	TRBV19	CASTTGGDRNGYTF
TRBJ1-1	16	TRBV3-1/TRBV3-2	CASSQRMPSLNTEAFF
TRBJ1-1	14	TRBV7-9	CASSLRTGGTEAFF
TRBJ2-5	17	TRBV4-1	CASSPTIDRVVLETQYF
TRBJ1-2	15	TRBV3-1/TRBV3-2	CASSSFREDRYGYTF
TRBJ1-1	13	TRBV29-1	CSVEGRMNTEAFF
TRBJ1-5	12	TRBV10-2	CASSEILGAWHF
TRBJ2-3	19	TRBV5-1	CASSLYPSTSAAYTDTQYF
TRBJ2-5	16	TRBV18	CASSPPGQGEKETQYF
TRBJ1-1	14	TRBV14	CASSLWGGTTEAFF
TRBJ2-1	14	TRBV6-5	CASSQAGPSYEQFF
TRBJ1-1	13	TRBV11-2	CASSSDRNTEAFF
TRBJ1-5	15	TRBV6-2/TRBV6-3	CASSFQGSSNQPQHF
TRBJ2-7	13	TRBV7-9	CASSPSGPYEQYF
TRBJ1-6	15	TRBV6-2/TRBV6-3	CASSPAGELNSPLHF
TRBJ1-2	16	TRBV4-2	CASSQDQPGGGYGYTF
TRBJ2-7	15	TRBV5-6	CASSLAASGRYEQYF
TRBJ2-7	13	TRBV1	CTSRRGADYEQYF
TRBJ2-1	17	TRBV29-1	CSVEGELATSSYNEQFF
TRBJ1-5	15	TRBV19	CASSIVAGSNQPQHF
TRBJ1-1	15	TRBV30	CAWQPRDRVNTEAFF
TRBJ2-5	11	TRBV25-1	CASSAIETQYF
TRBJ1-1	14	TRBV5-1	CASSFTVMNTEAFF
TRBJ1-2	15	TRBV28	CASSPSLGGDYGYTF
TRBJ2-5	16	TRBV6-5	CASSYSGRGHQETQYF